Each of the 30 T cell receptor beta chains below was sequenced from the same sample in a study of T cells expressing NK-cell markers. TCRdb derives one entry per CDR3 protein from the 5' RACE reads, leaving out DNA. The sample holds roughly 420,000 distinct CDR3 sequences. The sequenced material came from blood T cells: a sorted CD56 or NKG2C T cell subset, CD4+ or CD8+ T cells, or bulk PBMC T cells (not recorded which). These receptors all stem from a woman aged 18-70 years in good health.

The chain employs TRBV7-7 and TRBJ2-2. CDR3 size: 14 residues. Germline values: CDR1 SSHAT, CDR2 FNYEAQ (reference sequence). The CDR3 protein is CASSLVQNTGELFF.

The chain employs TRBV9 and TRBJ2-5. The CDR3 is made up of 13 amino acids. In germline, CDR1 is SGDLS, CDR2 YYNGEE. The CDR3 here is CASSVGPQETQYF.

The chain links TRBV6-2 or TRBV6-3 to TRBJ2-2; TCRdb's D gene call, TRBD2, goes unchecked for lack of DNA. CDR3 length: 16 residues. Germline lookup yields CDR1 MNHEY and CDR2 SVGEGT. The chain's CDR3 is CASIPPGLADTGELFF.

J is TRBJ2-2 and V is TRBV12-3 or TRBV12-4. The CDR3 is 15 residues long. CDR3 region: CASSLNSPNTGELFF.

This CDR3 is CASSRISVNQPQHF. The V call is TRBV6-1, the J call TRBJ1-5. The CDR3 contains 14 residues. The germline V gene encodes CDR1 MNHNS and CDR2 SASEGT.

V usage is TRBV11-2 and J usage is TRBJ2-3; the D gene TCRdb calls, TRBD1, cannot be checked with no DNA. Germline values: CDR1 SGHAT, CDR2 FQNNGV. The CDR3 is made up of 17 amino acids. The CDR3 region is CASSLDPQGPYTDTQYF.

The chain uses TRBV4-2 and TRBJ1-2; without DNA, the TCRdb call of TRBD1 cannot be checked. Germline CDR1 reads LGHNA; CDR2 reads YNFKEQ. The CDR3 covers 13 residues. CDR3: CASSLDRDTGYTF.

The chain carries TRBV2 and TRBJ2-5; absent DNA, TCRdb's TRBD2 call cannot be checked. The CDR3 totals 17 residues. Germline values: CDR1 SNHLY, CDR2 FYNNEI. The CDR3 sequence is CASSGTTERWYQETQYF.

The chain couples TRBV12-3 or TRBV12-4 to TRBJ2-1; there is no DNA to check the TCRdb D call of TRBD2. The CDR3 has 15 amino acids. CDR3 in amino acids: CASGETGTRVNEQFF.

This chain uses TRBV7-2 with TRBJ2-7; there is no DNA to check the TCRdb D call of TRBD1. The CDR3 is 15 amino acids. Germline V CDR1 and CDR2: SGHTA, FQGNSA. The CDR3 here is CASSLQGGQGYEQYF.

CDR3 sequence: CSPYPNRGGEASF. The V and J genes are TRBV29-1 and TRBJ1-1. The CDR3 is made up of 13 amino acids. Germline values: CDR1 SQVTM, CDR2 ANQGSEA.

This chain uses TRBV12-3 or TRBV12-4 with TRBJ1-1; TCRdb's assignment of TRBD1 cannot be checked, as there is no DNA. The CDR3 has 13 amino acids. The CDR3 is CASNGGGNTEAFF.

V is TRBV30 and J is TRBJ2-7; no DNA is available, so the TRBD1 call from TCRdb remains unchecked. Germline V gene sequence: CDR1 GTSNPN, CDR2 SVGIG (reference sequence). The CDR3 is 13 amino acids. CDR3 sequence reads: CAGDPGTGDEQYF.

The genes are TRBV4-3 and TRBJ2-7. CDR3 length equals 13 residues. Germline loops: CDR1 LGHNA, CDR2 YSLEER. The CDR3 reads CASSWTLGYEQYF.

The rearrangement links TRBV6-5 to TRBJ1-1. The CDR3 length is 14 residues. Germline values: CDR1 MNHEY, CDR2 SVGAGI. CDR3 protein: CASSYGLVNTEAFF.

The chain is built from TRBV29-1 and TRBJ2-3; TCRdb calls TRBD2, which cannot be checked without DNA. The germline gives CDR1 SQVTM, CDR2 ANQGSEA. This CDR3 spans 14 amino acids. CDR3 amino acids: CSVERLAGTDTQYF.

V and J are TRBV5-1 and TRBJ2-3; the TRBD1 assignment by TCRdb is unverifiable without DNA. Germline lookup yields CDR1 SGHRS and CDR2 YFSETQ. CDR3 size: 12 residues. The CDR3: CASSHGRYTQYF.

The chain combines TRBV5-4 with TRBJ2-3; TCRdb calls TRBD1, which cannot be checked without DNA. The CDR3 loop spans 16 amino acids. Germline values: CDR1 SGHNT, CDR2 YYREEE (reference sequence). CDR3 region: CASSSGRTGYTDTQYF.

The rearrangement joins TRBV7-2 to TRBJ1-6; there is no DNA to check the TCRdb D call of TRBD1. From germline, CDR1 is SGHTA and CDR2 FQGNSA. CDR3 length: 15 residues. The CDR3 reads CASSPRWDGISPLHF. Combining the CDR3 with reference TRBV7-2 and TRBJ1-6 gives the whole variable domain GAGVSQSPSNKVTEKGKDVELRCDPISGHTALYWYRQSLGQGLEFLIYFQGNSAPDKSGLPSDRFSAERTGGSVSTLTIQRTQQEDSAVYLCASSPRWDGISPLHFGNGTRLTVT.

The chain joins TRBV18 to TRBJ2-1; TCRdb's assignment of TRBD1 cannot be checked, as there is no DNA. The CDR3 contains 15 residues. Germline CDR1 reads KGHSH; CDR2 reads LQKENI. The CDR3 sequence: CASSPPSGHYNEQFF. The variable domain in full, completed from reference TRBV18 and TRBJ2-1, reads NAGVMQNPRHLVRRRGQEARLRCSPMKGHSHVYWYRQLPEEGLKFMVYLQKENIIDESGMPKERFSAEFPKEGPSILRIQQVVRGDSAAYFCASSPPSGHYNEQFFGPGTRLTVL.

The chain combines TRBV28 with TRBJ2-7; checking the TCRdb D call of TRBD1 is not possible without DNA. Germline CDR1 MDHEN, CDR2 SYDVKM. The length of the CDR3 is 14 residues. The CDR3 reads CASSLTDTLYEQYF.

The CDR3 here is CSARSGTVGTEAFF. J is TRBJ1-1 and V is TRBV20-1; with no DNA, the TCRdb D assignment of TRBD1 cannot be verified. Germline values: CDR1 DFQATT, CDR2 SNEGSKA (reference sequence). The CDR3 runs 14 residues.

The genes are TRBV7-2 and TRBJ2-3; the D call from TCRdb, TRBD1, cannot be confirmed without DNA. Germline CDR1 and CDR2: SGHTA and FQGNSA. The CDR3 runs 13 residues. The CDR3 reads CASSSDRAGVQYF.

The chain recombines TRBV5-8 with TRBJ2-1; the D call of TRBD2 rests on TCRdb alone, since no DNA is present to check it. Germline CDR1 SGHTS, CDR2 YDEGEE. The length of the CDR3 is 15 residues. The CDR3 protein is CASSLGLALYNEQFF.

This chain connects TRBV7-9 to TRBJ2-1; with no DNA, the TCRdb D assignment of TRBD1 cannot be verified. This CDR3 spans 14 amino acids. Looked up from germline, CDR1 is SEHNR and CDR2 is FQNEAQ (reference sequence). CDR3 protein: CASSPHRSNNEQFF.

The V and J genes are TRBV12-3 or TRBV12-4 and TRBJ2-5; TCRdb designates TRBD2, a call that cannot be tested without DNA. The CDR3 length is 14 residues. CDR3 sequence: CASGRGREVETQYF.

The chain recombines TRBV21-1 with TRBJ2-3; without DNA, the TCRdb call of TRBD2 cannot be checked. TRBV21-1 is designated a pseudogene. This CDR3 has 17 residues. Here the CDR3 reads CASSRDEAAPHTDTQYF.

This chain joins TRBV20-1 and TRBJ2-5; TCRdb selects TRBD2, and the lack of DNA leaves this call unchecked. Germline CDR1 reads DFQATT; CDR2 reads SNEGSKA (reference sequence). The CDR3 runs 17 residues. The CDR3 region is CSASLDLWASVQETQYF.

The V gene is TRBV29-1, the J gene TRBJ2-1. The V gene's germline CDR1 is SQVTM and CDR2 ANQGSEA. The CDR3 is made up of 15 amino acids. The CDR3 loop is CSVEGLEPGYNEQFF.

The V and J genes are TRBV29-1 and TRBJ1-4. Germline V gene sequence: CDR1 SQVTM, CDR2 ANQGSEA. The CDR3 is 13 amino acids. This CDR3 reads CSALDLPVEKLFF.